This TCR beta chain comes out of a study of T cell changes during pregnancy in multiple sclerosis. Assay: immunoSEQ multiplex PCR; the TCRdb copy retains only in-frame clones and omits some. Among tens of thousands of clones listed, roughly 91% were seen once. CDR3 size: 16 residues. Germline V gene sequence: CDR1 SGHRS, CDR2 YFSETQ. The V end lost 0 bases, the J end lost 4 bases, and 15 bases lay between the germline ends. Source: CD4+ T cells from peripheral blood mononuclear cells, taken in the second trimester of pregnancy. The chain is built from TRBV5-1 and TRBJ2-3; the D gene is possibly TRBD2 (6 bases). The receptor was isolated from a female donor with multiple sclerosis, enrolled in a pregnancy study. The CDR3 sequence: CASSLVILAIADTQYF. The CDR3 bases are TGCGCCAGCAGCTTGGTAATCCTAGCGATAGCAGATACGCAGTATTTT.